Below are 14 T cell receptor beta chains sequenced from a single sample in a study of immune heterogeneity within non-small cell lung tumors. Bulk tumor gDNA, roughly 600 ng per sample, served as the TCR template. The authors collected several far-apart biopsies from each primary tumor during surgery. Before undergoing curative surgery, patients had newly diagnosed non-small cell lung cancer that was untreated. Multiplex PCR (32 V and 13 J primers) was used to amplify the TCR beta CDR3. A single record per CDR3 protein comes from TCRdb applying MiXCR to the multiplex PCR reads. The table shows 8,500 to 11,000 distinct CDR3 sequences, with under 20% occurring only once. Sequencing used lung tumor tissue. The source is a man aged 35-49 years with non-small cell lung cancer.

Judged by abundance, this clonotype is medium-sized. The V gene is TRBV14, the J gene TRBJ2-2, with 9 nucleotides matching TRBD1. This CDR3 has 18 amino acids. J gave up 5 bases and V 4 bases, and 14 bases lay outside the gene matches. In germline, CDR1 is SGHDN, CDR2 FVKESK. CDR3 amino acids: CASSLSTGGKRRTGELFF. CDR3 in DNA: TGTGCCAGCAGCCTTAGTACAGGGGGCAAGAGAAGGACCGGGGAGCTGTTTTTT.

This clonotype was counted ten times or more. The chain couples TRBV2 to TRBJ2-4; D is unresolved. The V and J ends lost 7 bases and 4 bases respectively, with 11 bases between them. Per germline, CDR1 SNHLY and CDR2 FYNNEI. The CDR3 is 13 residues long. The CDR3 nucleotides are TGTGCCAGCATTTGGTCGGAGAAAAACATTCAGTACTTC. Translation gives CASIWSEKNIQYF.

This clonotype was observed at least ten times. The chain is built from TRBV20-1 and TRBJ2-1; 8 bases fit TRBD2. Germline V gene data show CDR1 as DFQATT and CDR2 as SNEGSKA (reference sequence). The CDR3 covers 14 residues. Trimming cost V 3 bases and J 4 bases; bases outside gene matches: 5. CDR3 nucleotides: TGCAGTGCTAGCCCGGTAGCGGGATACAATGAGCAGTTCTTC. It yields the protein CSASPVAGYNEQFF.

This clonotype was seen only once. This may arise from a read error, as a much more abundant clone is one base away. The CDR3 sequence: CASSRWGGIEQLF. The CDR3 nucleotides read TGTGCCAGTAGTAGGTGGGGCGGGATTGAGCAGTTATTC. This chain connects TRBV19 to TRBJ2-1; TRBD2 is a possible D gene (6 bases). Germline V gives CDR1 LNHDA, CDR2 SQIVND (reference sequence). The CDR3 is 13 residues long.

As regards this clonotype: Just one base apart from a much larger clone, this may be a read error. The chain carries TRBV9 and TRBJ1-4, with 7 bases aligning to TRBD1. Germline values: CDR1 SGDLS, CDR2 YYNGEE. The CDR3 spans 15 residues. This CDR3 is CASSRGQPTNEQLFF. The CDR3 nucleotides are TGTGCCAGCAGCAGGGGACAGCCAACTAATGAACAACTGTTTTTT.

This clonotype is classed as medium-sized. The chain is built from TRBV10-2 and TRBJ1-4; 8 nucleotides align to TRBD1. V shed 4 bases and J 8 bases; nucleotides not matched to a gene: 6. The CDR3 has 14 residues. CDR1 is WSHSY, CDR2 SAAADI, per germline. The CDR3 DNA sequence: TGCGCCAGCAGTGGGACAGGGCATAACGAAAAACTGTTTTTT. Encoded protein: CASSGTGHNEKLFF.

By share, this clonotype ranks as medium-sized. The J gene is TRBJ1-4, the V gene TRBV6-1; D is possibly TRBD1 (6 bases). Germline V CDR1 and CDR2: MNHNS, SASEGT. Trimming removed 7 bases from V and 8 bases from J, with 17 bases in between. The CDR3 runs 14 residues. This chain's CDR3 is CASTRGGGREKLFF. The CDR3 DNA is TGTGCCAGCACCCGGGGAGGGGGTCGGGAAAAACTGTTTTTT.

A word on this clonotype: The conserved phenylalanine or tryptophan normally closing the CDR3 is absent here, so this likely arose from a read error. It is unclear where the CDR3 begins or ends on the DNA, so no DNA is shown, and the CDR3 is as TCRdb lists it. Here the CDR3 reads CASSLTGRAEEQYFGP. The chain is built from TRBV5-6 and TRBJ2-3; TRBD1 was called by the table and not checked on the DNA. 16 amino acids form the CDR3, both terminal residues included. Germline assignment: CDR1 SGHDT and CDR2 YYEEEE.

There are many counts of this clonotype. V is TRBV20-1 and J is TRBJ2-1; D may match TRBD1 or TRBD2 (5 bases each). V lost 5 bases, J lost 0 bases, and 17 bases lay in between. CDR3 size: 16 residues. Germline V gene sequence: CDR1 DFQATT, CDR2 SNEGSKA (reference sequence). The CDR3 is CSAATFGTISYNEQFF. The CDR3 DNA is TGCAGTGCTGCAACGTTCGGGACCATCTCCTACAATGAGCAGTTCTTC.

By its share, this clonotype is medium-sized. The CDR3 here is CASSIRTGTFYEQYF. In DNA, the CDR3 is TGTGCCAGCTCAATACGGACAGGAACTTTCTACGAGCAGTACTTC. The chain is built from TRBV18 and TRBJ2-7; 7 nucleotides align to TRBD1. With V trimmed by 5 bases and J by 3 bases, 10 bases remained unmatched. CDR1 and CDR2 from the germline V gene are KGHSH and LQKENI. The CDR3 has 15 amino acids. Supplemented by reference TRBV18 and TRBJ2-7, the full variable domain reads NAGVMQNPRHLVRRRGQEARLRCSPMKGHSHVYWYRQLPEEGLKFMVYLQKENIIDESGMPKERFSAEFPKEGPSILRIQQVVRGDSAAYFCASSIRTGTFYEQYFGPGTRLTVT.

Relative to its sample, this clonotype is medium-sized. This chain joins TRBV20-1 and TRBJ1-1, with D hard to call. Trimming took 0 bases from V and 7 from J, leaving 12 bases between them. Germline V CDR1 and CDR2: DFQATT, SNEGSKA (reference sequence). This CDR3 has 13 residues. The DNA for the CDR3 is TGCAGTGCTAGAGAAAGAACAGCGGGTGAAGCTTTCTTT. Amino acid sequence: CSARERTAGEAFF.

This clonotype showed up many times. This rearrangement joins TRBV10-3 to TRBJ1-1; perhaps TRBD1 as D (5 bases). Trimming cost V 6 bases and J 1 base, with 9 bases left between them. The CDR3 runs to 13 residues. Per germline, CDR1 ENHRY and CDR2 SYGVKD. In nucleotides, the CDR3 is TGTGCCATCAGCGCAGGGTCGAACACTGAAGCTTTCTTT. Amino acid sequence: CAISAGSNTEAFF.

In this sample, this clonotype turned up a few times. A read error may be the cause here, since a much bigger clone is one base away. V is TRBV7-8 and J is TRBJ2-7; the D is unclear. V lost 5 bases to trimming and J lost 6 bases, with 17 bases between them. This CDR3 spans 14 amino acids. Per the germline V gene, CDR1 is SGHVS and CDR2 is FQNEAQ. The DNA for the CDR3 is TGTGCCAGCAGCCTCGGTCCCCAAGGGCTCGAGCAGTACTTC. Protein product: CASSLGPQGLEQYF.

This clonotype was counted ten times or more. The chain joins TRBV10-3 to TRBJ2-3; 7 bases align to TRBD1. The ends lost 2 bases at V and 2 bases at J; junction bases unmatched: 10. The CDR3 runs to 17 residues. The germline CDR1 and CDR2 sequences are ENHRY and SYGVKD. CDR3 amino acids: CAISEIKGAVSTDTQYF. CDR3 nucleotides: TGTGCCATCAGTGAGATAAAGGGGGCTGTCTCCACAGATACGCAGTATTTT.